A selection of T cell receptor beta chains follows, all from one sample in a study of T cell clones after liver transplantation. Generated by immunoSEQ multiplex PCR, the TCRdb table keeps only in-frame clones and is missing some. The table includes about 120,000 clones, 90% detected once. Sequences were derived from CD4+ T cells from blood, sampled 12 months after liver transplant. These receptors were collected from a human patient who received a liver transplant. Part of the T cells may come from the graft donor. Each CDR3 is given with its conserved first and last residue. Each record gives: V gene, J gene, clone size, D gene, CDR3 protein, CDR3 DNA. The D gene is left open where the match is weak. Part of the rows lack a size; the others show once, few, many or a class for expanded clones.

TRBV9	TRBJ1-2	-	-	CASSVADINYGYTF	TGTGCCAGCAGCGTAGCAGACATTAACTATGGCTACACCTTC
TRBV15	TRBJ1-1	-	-	CATHKRGAEAFF	TGTGCCACCCACAAGCGGGGAGCTGAAGCTTTCTTT
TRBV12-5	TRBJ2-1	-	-	CASGLHMLGNEQFF	TGTGCTAGTGGCCTTCACATGCTTGGCAATGAGCAGTTCTTC
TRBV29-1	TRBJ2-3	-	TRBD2	CSVVFSSGSFFTQYF	TGCAGCGTTGTCTTCTCTAGCGGGAGTTTTTTTACGCAGTATTTT
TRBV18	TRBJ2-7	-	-	CASSPKESSYEQYF	TGTGCCAGCTCACCAAAGGAGAGCTCCTACGAGCAGTACTTC
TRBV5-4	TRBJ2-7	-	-	CASSSSGTGVYEQYF	TGTGCCAGCAGTTCTAGCGGGACAGGAGTCTACGAGCAGTACTTC
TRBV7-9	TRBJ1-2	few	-	CASSPFANYGYTF	TGTGCCAGCAGCCCGTTTGCCAACTATGGCTACACCTTC
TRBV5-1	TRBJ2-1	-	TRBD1	CASSPGTGIYNEQFF	TGCGCCAGCAGCCCTGGGACAGGGATTTACAATGAGCAGTTCTTC
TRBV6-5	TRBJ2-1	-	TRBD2	CASTTSGIVNEQFF	TGTGCCAGCACCACTAGCGGGATCGTCAATGAGCAGTTCTTC
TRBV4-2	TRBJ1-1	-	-	CASSAQGGLTEAFF	TGTGCCAGCAGCGCCCAGGGAGGGCTCACTGAAGCTTTCTTT
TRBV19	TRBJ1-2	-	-	CASSPAGGPTNYGYTF	TGTGCCAGTAGCCCGGCAGGAGGGCCCACGAACTATGGCTACACCTTC
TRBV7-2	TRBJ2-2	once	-	CASSLVMTTGELFF	TGTGCCAGCAGCTTAGTTATGACTACCGGGGAGCTGTTTTTT
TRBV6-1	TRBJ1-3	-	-	CASSYGNTIYF	TGTGCCAGCAGTTACGGAAACACCATATATTTT
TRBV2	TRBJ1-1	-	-	CASSEVDIEAFF	TGTGCCAGCAGTGAAGTGGACATTGAAGCTTTCTTT
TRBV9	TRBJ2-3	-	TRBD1	CASSPRQGSTDTQYF	TGTGCCAGCAGCCCCCGACAGGGGAGCACAGATACGCAGTATTTT
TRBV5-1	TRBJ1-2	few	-	CASRADLANYGYTF	TGCGCCAGCAGGGCAGACCTAGCTAACTATGGCTACACCTTC
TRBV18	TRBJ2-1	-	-	CASSPAATELFF	TGTGCCAGCTCACCAGCGGCCACAGAGCTGTTCTTC
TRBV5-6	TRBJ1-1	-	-	CASSSQRNTEAFF	TGTGCCAGCAGCTCTCAACGGAACACTGAAGCTTTCTTT
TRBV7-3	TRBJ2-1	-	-	CASSSTDQSSNEQFF	TGTGCCAGCAGCTCGACGGACCAGTCTAGCAATGAGCAGTTCTTC
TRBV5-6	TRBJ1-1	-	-	CASSSKGPPWSGMNTEAFF	TGTGCCAGCAGCTCAAAGGGACCCCCGTGGTCCGGAATGAACACTGAAGCTTTCTTT
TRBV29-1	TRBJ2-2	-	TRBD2	CSVDSSGRTGELFF	TGCAGCGTTGATTCTAGCGGGAGAACCGGGGAGCTGTTTTTT
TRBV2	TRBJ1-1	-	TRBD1	CASSELGQGDTEAFF	TGTGCCAGCAGTGAACTCGGACAGGGCGACACTGAAGCTTTCTTT
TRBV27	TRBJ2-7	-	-	CASSFVASGAYEQYF	TGTGCCAGCAGTTTTGTAGCGAGTGGGGCATACGAGCAGTACTTC
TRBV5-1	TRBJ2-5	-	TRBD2	CASSLAGGPGETQYF	TGCGCCAGCAGCCTAGCGGGAGGGCCTGGAGAGACCCAGTACTTC
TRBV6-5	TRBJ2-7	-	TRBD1	CASSYSTGTGSSEQYF	TGTGCCAGCAGTTACTCGACGGGGACAGGGTCTTCCGAGCAGTACTTC
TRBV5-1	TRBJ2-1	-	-	CASSVTGNNEQFF	TGCGCCAGCAGCGTTACAGGGAACAATGAGCAGTTCTTC
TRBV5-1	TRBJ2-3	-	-	CASSSLSLGTDTQYF	TGCGCCAGCAGCTCGCTCAGTTTGGGAACAGATACGCAGTATTTT
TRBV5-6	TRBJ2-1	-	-	CASRVVVSGSYNEQFF	TGTGCCAGCAGAGTAGTAGTTAGCGGCTCCTACAATGAGCAGTTCTTC
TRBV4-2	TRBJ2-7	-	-	CASSYLAESYEQYF	TGTGCCAGCAGCTACCTAGCCGAAAGCTACGAGCAGTACTTC
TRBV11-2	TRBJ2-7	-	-	CASRKVGTFTYEQYF	TGTGCCAGCAGAAAAGTGGGGACATTTACCTACGAGCAGTACTTC
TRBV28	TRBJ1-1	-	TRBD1	CASSFGTGGGTEAFF	TGTGCCAGCAGTTTTGGGACAGGGGGAGGAACTGAAGCTTTCTTT
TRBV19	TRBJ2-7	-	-	CASSDSSYEQYF	TGTGCCAGTAGTGACAGCTCCTACGAGCAGTACTTC
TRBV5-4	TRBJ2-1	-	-	CASSSTSYIGDEQFF	TGTGCCAGCAGCTCTACTAGCTACATTGGGGATGAGCAGTTCTTC
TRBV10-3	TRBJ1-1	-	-	CAISEFSDTNTEAFF	TGTGCCATCAGTGAGTTCTCTGACACGAACACTGAAGCTTTCTTT
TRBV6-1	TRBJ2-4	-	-	CASTGVVLAKNIQYF	TGTGCCAGCACAGGGGTTGTGTTAGCCAAAAACATTCAGTACTTC
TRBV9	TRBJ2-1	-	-	CASSARSQDEQFF	TGTGCCAGCAGCGCCAGGAGCCAAGATGAGCAGTTCTTC
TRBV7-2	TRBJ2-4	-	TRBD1	CASSFQGANIQYF	TGTGCCAGCAGCTTCCAGGGGGCAAACATTCAGTACTTC
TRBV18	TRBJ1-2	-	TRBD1	CASSPGRGQGPSLGLYGYTF	TGTGCCAGCTCACCAGGAAGAGGACAGGGGCCATCCTTGGGCCTCTATGGCTACACCTTC
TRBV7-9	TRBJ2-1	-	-	CASSLVIGGVLNEQFF	TGTGCCAGCAGCTTAGTGATTGGGGGAGTGTTAAATGAGCAGTTCTTC
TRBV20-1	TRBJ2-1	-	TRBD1	CSGQGRNEQFF	TGCAGTGGACAGGGGCGTAATGAGCAGTTCTTC
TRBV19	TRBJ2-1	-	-	CASSVDRNNEQFF	TGTGCCAGTAGTGTAGACAGAAACAATGAGCAGTTCTTC
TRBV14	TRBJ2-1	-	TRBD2	CASSQAGTSSYNEQFF	TGTGCCAGCAGCCAAGCCGGGACTAGCTCCTACAATGAGCAGTTCTTC
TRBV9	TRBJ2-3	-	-	CASNDGWGADTQYF	TGTGCCAGCAACGACGGATGGGGTGCAGATACGCAGTATTTT
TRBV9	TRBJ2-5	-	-	CASSVATTVAETQYF	TGTGCCAGCAGCGTAGCTACTACCGTGGCGGAGACCCAGTACTTC
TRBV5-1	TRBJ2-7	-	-	CASSFSEGRVYEQYF	TGCGCCAGCAGCTTCTCGGAAGGACGGGTCTACGAGCAGTACTTC
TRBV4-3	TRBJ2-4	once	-	CASSQGTGQGNIQYF	TGCGCCAGCAGCCAAGGGACGGGCCAAGGGAACATTCAGTACTTC
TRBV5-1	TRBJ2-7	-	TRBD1	CASSLGQGALDEQYF	TGCGCCAGCAGCCTGGGACAGGGGGCGCTGGACGAGCAGTACTTC
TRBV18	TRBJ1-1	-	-	CASSPRRTADTEAFF	TGTGCCAGCTCACCACGAAGGACCGCAGACACTGAAGCTTTCTTT
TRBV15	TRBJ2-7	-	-	CATSREGGYEQYF	TGTGCCACCAGCAGGGAAGGTGGCTACGAGCAGTACTTC
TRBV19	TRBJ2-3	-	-	CASSIELASTQYF	TGTGCCAGTAGTATAGAACTAGCCTCTACGCAGTATTTT
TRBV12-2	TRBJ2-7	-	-	CASRQGRRPGREQYF	TGTGCAAGTCGCCAAGGACGTCGCCCTGGGAGGGAGCAGTACTTC
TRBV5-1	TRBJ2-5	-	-	CASSSRAAQETQYF	TGCGCCAGCAGCTCCCGGGCCGCCCAAGAGACCCAGTACTTC
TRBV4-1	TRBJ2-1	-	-	CASSQVLADANEQFF	TGCGCCAGCAGCCAAGTTTTAGCCGACGCGAATGAGCAGTTCTTC